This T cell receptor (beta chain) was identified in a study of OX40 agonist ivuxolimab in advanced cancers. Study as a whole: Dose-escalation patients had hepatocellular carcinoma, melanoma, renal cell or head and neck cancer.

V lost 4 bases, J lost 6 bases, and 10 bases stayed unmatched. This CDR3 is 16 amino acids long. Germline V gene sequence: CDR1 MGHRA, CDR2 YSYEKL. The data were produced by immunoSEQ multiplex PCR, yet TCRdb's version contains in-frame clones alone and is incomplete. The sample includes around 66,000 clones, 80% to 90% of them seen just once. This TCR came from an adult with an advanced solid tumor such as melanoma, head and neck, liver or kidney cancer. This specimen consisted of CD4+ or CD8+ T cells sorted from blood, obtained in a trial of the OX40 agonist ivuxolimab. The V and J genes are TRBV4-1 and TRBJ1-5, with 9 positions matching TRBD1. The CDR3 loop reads CASSRGPQGAGQPQHF. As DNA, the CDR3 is TGCGCCAGCAGCCGGGGACCACAGGGGGCAGGTCAGCCCCAGCATTTT.